Included here is one T cell receptor beta chain sequence, with context. The data are from a study of blood T cell repertoires in COVID-19. Here immunoSEQ multiplex PCR was the method, and the copy in TCRdb shows in-frame clones only, minus some. The table records some 490,000 clones, roughly nine tenths of them present only once. This TCR derives from a woman in her sixties or seventies who had recovered from COVID-19. Sequenced: PBMCs or T cells enriched from blood (not recorded which).

The DNA of the CDR3 is TGCGCCAGCAGGCGAGGACAGGGGGACTACGAGCAGTACTTC. This codes for CASRRGQGDYEQYF. The V gene is TRBV5-1, the J gene TRBJ2-7, with 10 positions matching TRBD1. The trim removed 5 bases at V and 3 bases at J, leaving 5 bases unmatched. This CDR3 is built from 14 residues. Germline CDR1 reads SGHRS; CDR2 reads YFSETQ. The whole variable domain, remainder taken from reference TRBV5-1 and TRBJ2-7, is KAGVTQTPRYLIKTRGQQVTLSCSPISGHRSVSWYQQTPGQGLQFLFEYFSETQRNKGNFPGRFSGRQFSNSRSEMNVSTLELGDSALYLCASRRGQGDYEQYFGPGTRLTVT.